The rows below give T cell receptor beta chains drawn from one sample of a study of control samples from healthy donors and cancer patients. This table comes from immunoSEQ multiplex PCR, and its TCRdb copy is limited to in-frame clones, with some not included. The repertoire has 140,000 or so clones, about 90% of them found once; the top ten carry roughly 3.1%. Sequenced input: blood. The source is a man aged 30 to 45 in good health. Each CDR3 is given with its conserved first and last residue.

TRBV15 CATSREPVRSYSNQPQHF
TRBV30 CAFGTSNYGYTF
TRBV9 CASSVDGGRAEAFF
TRBV5-8 CASSLRGPGANVLTF
TRBV29-1 CSVSKNSGGADTQYF
TRBV30 CAWSVRRDSPYGYTF
TRBV19 CASSHSGNSYEQYF
TRBV19 CASRQGSNTEAFF
TRBV11-2 CASSRGQPGGNTEAFF
TRBV9 CASSVGTGASGYTF
TRBV18 CASSPLSGAGTGELFF
TRBV3-1/TRBV3-2 CASSLTQGNTEAFF
TRBV28 CASSLARRLGTEAFF
TRBV6-2/TRBV6-3 CASSYSPRSQETQYF
TRBV9 CASSVAVSPGELFF
TRBV20-1 CGEDAAYEQYF
TRBV27 CASSSWGVSYEQYF
TRBV10-3 CAISESGQSYNEQFF
TRBV5-5 CASSLGIVMNTEAFF
TRBV2 CASSYRQGNTEAFF
TRBV2 CASSKGTNEKLFF
TRBV27 CASSLGQGLNIQYF
TRBV11-2 CASSYPLGRNNSPLHF
TRBV2 CASRRQGAGNTEAFF
TRBV15 CATSRGAGGRSYTF
TRBV9 CASAEGAGYEQYF
TRBV7-2 CASSLQGYTEAFF
TRBV19 CASSIDGTAGNTIYF
TRBV20-1 CSASWGGYTF
TRBV12-5 CASGLGSSTKGYTF
TRBV11-2 CASSGQTNQPQHF
TRBV28 CASIRGGLVYGYTF
TRBV7-3 CASSFLEGEQFF
TRBV4-2 CASSQERTANNSPLHF
TRBV19 CASSMGGGQYTEAFF
TRBV11-2 CASSLDPATSYEQYF
TRBV20-1 CSARVDEKLFF
TRBV18 CASSSGTPNTGELFF
TRBV20-1 CSASPMGQQETQYF
TRBV21-1 CASGDRRDTEAFF
TRBV7-9 CASSYVRTLIGTDTQYF
TRBV10-3 CAISESGTGTYTEAFF
TRBV20-1 CSASAHTDTQYF
TRBV15 CATSRETDGHQPQHF